In this sample, the clone carrying this T cell receptor beta chain turned up many times. The data stem from a study of regulatory T cells in long-lasting Graves disease. Construction of TCR beta libraries relied on iRepertoire HTBI primers and on Arm-PCR targeting CDR3 regions. TCRdb reprocessed the multiplex PCR reads with MiXCR, giving one entry per CDR3 protein. Of about 440,000 distinct CDR3 sequences in the sample, about 15% were seen once. Trimming took 8 bases from V and 2 from J, leaving 12 bases between them. Germline V gene sequence: CDR1 SQVTM, CDR2 ANQGSEA. This CDR3 is built from 12 residues. The time point was: newly diagnosed GD, antithyroid drugs for less than 3 months. TCR sequences were obtained from RNA taken from PBMCs. It was an endocrinology department in Xi'an, China, that provided the patients. The same data also contributed to another study, on T cells in Graves' hyperthyroidism and ophthalmopathy. That source reports: For the diagnoses, clinical symptoms, serum thyroxine and TRAb, thyroid ultrasound and orbital computed tomography were used. Using the HTBI primer set, a first-round RT-PCR was run on the TCR CDR3. In blood, most of the thyroid clonotypes expanded above 0.001 were also present.

Sample: peripheral blood mononuclear cells (PBMCs), taken at new diagnosis, from a patient treated with antithyroid drugs. This TCR came from a woman aged 25-40 years with Graves disease. The V and J genes are TRBV29-1 and TRBJ1-2, with no clear D. CDR3 sequence (DNA): TGCAGCATTAGGTCAATGAACTATGGCTACACCTTC. Translation gives CSIRSMNYGYTF. Full variable domain (rest looked up from reference TRBV29-1 and TRBJ1-2): SAVISQKPSRDICQRGTSLTIQCQVDSQVTMMFWYRQQPGQSLTLIATANQGSEATYESGFVIDKFPISRPNLTFSTLTVSNMSPEDSSIYLCSIRSMNYGYTFGSGTRLTVV.